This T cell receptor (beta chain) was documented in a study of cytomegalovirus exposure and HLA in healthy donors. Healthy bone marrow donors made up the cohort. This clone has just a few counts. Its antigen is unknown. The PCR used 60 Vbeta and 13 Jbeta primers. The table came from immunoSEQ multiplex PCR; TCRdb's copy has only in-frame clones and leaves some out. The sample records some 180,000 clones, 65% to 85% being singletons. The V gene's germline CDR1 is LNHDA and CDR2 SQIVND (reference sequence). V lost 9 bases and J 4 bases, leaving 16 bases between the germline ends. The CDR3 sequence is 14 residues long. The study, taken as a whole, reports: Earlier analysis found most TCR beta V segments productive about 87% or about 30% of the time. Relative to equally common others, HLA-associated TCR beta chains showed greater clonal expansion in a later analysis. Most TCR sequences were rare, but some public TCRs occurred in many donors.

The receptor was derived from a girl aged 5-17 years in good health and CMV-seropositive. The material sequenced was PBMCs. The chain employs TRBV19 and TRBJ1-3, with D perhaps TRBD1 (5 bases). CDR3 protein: CASVQAAWGNTIYF. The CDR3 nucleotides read TGTGCCAGCGTACAGGCAGCATGGGGAAACACCATATATTTT.